These 12 T cell receptor beta chains were sequenced from one sample in a study of blood T cell repertoires in COVID-19 (TCRdb year 2020). Library generation was performed with the immunoSEQ multiplex PCR assay. TCRdb took this table from immuneACCESS and kept in-frame rearrangements with V and J called. Such tables lack part of the clones; where checked against another copy, unresolved V genes explain under half of the gap, and the rest is unexplained. This sample is represented by 400,000 or so clones; around 87% of them were singletons. The ten largest make up 1.1% of the sample. Specimen: PBMCs or T cells enriched from blood (not recorded which). The receptors stem from a man aged 25 to 45 who had recovered from COVID-19.

This sequence joins TRBV27 and TRBJ1-1; possibly TRBD1 for D (6 bases). Trimming took off 6 bases at V and 0 bases at J, with 17 bases between the two ends. Germline-derived CDR1 and CDR2 are MNHEY and SMNVEV (reference sequence). The CDR3 loop spans 16 amino acids. DNA for the CDR3: TGTGCCAGCAGCACCCTGGGGGCCCTCATGAACACTGAAGCTTTCTTT. It codes for CASSTLGALMNTEAFF.

The CDR3 loop reads CASSWPEEETGRYEQYF. CDR3 in DNA: TGCGCCAGCAGCTGGCCTGAGGAGGAGACAGGTCGCTACGAGCAGTACTTC. This rearrangement joins TRBV5-1 to TRBJ2-7, with D perhaps matching TRBD1 (6 bases). The CDR3 contains 17 residues. Looked up from germline, CDR1 is SGHRS and CDR2 is YFSETQ. The germline V and J ends were trimmed by 3 bases and 3 bases, with 22 bases remaining between them.

The CDR3 DNA follows: TGTGCCAGCAGCCATAAGACCCGGGGGAGCTCCTACAATGAGCAGTTCTTC. Encoded protein: CASSHKTRGSSYNEQFF. The chain links TRBV4-2 to TRBJ2-1, with D tentatively TRBD2 (6 bases). Germline assignment: CDR1 LGHNA and CDR2 YNFKEQ. The CDR3 sequence is 17 residues long. The V gene lost 3 bases and the J gene lost 0 bases, with 15 bases spanning the gap.

The chain uses TRBV5-8 and TRBJ1-1; D unresolved. The V end lost 1 base, the J end lost 1 base, and 11 bases lay between the germline ends. CDR1 and CDR2 (germline): SGHTS, YDEGEE. This CDR3 is 15 amino acids long. CDR3 sequence: CASSLSLGTNTEAFF. CDR3 coding DNA: TGTGCCAGCAGCTTGTCTTTGGGCACGAACACTGAAGCTTTCTTT.

The V call is TRBV28, the J call TRBJ2-4; 7 bases are shared with TRBD1. The V and J ends lost 6 bases and 16 bases, in that order; junction bases with no gene match: 12. The CDR3 runs 12 residues. Looked up from germline, CDR1 is MDHEN and CDR2 is SYDVKM. CDR3 in DNA: TGTGCCAGCAGCCGGCGACAGGGAGTTATTTACTTC. Protein: CASSRRQGVIYF.

The genes are TRBV12-5 and TRBJ2-1, with 7 bases matching TRBD2. Looked up from germline, CDR1 is LGHNT and CDR2 is FRNRAP. There are 14 residues in the CDR3. The junction had 9 bases not matched to a gene; V was cut back by 6 bases and J by 7 bases. CDR3 residues: CASGNPPGGNEQFF. CDR3 nucleotide sequence: TGTGCTAGTGGAAACCCACCGGGGGGTAATGAGCAGTTCTTC.

This rearrangement joins TRBV5-1 to TRBJ1-1, with TRBD1 as a possible D gene (6 bases). Germline CDR1 reads SGHRS; CDR2 reads YFSETQ. CDR3 size: 15 residues. The V and J ends lost 0 bases and 0 bases respectively, with 9 bases between them. The CDR3 coding sequence is TGCGCCAGCAGCTTGGTCCCAGGGGTGAACACTGAAGCTTTCTTT. Translated: CASSLVPGVNTEAFF.

V usage is TRBV25-1 and J usage is TRBJ1-5; 8 bases are shared with TRBD1. With V trimmed by 3 bases and J by 6 bases, 7 bases remained unmatched. The CDR3 covers 15 residues. Germline assignment: CDR1 MGHDK and CDR2 SYGVNS. CDR3 sequence reads: CASSDGQGLSQPQHF. Here the CDR3 DNA reads TGTGCCAGCAGTGACGGACAGGGCCTTAGTCAGCCCCAGCATTTT.

This clone appeared a few times. The chain couples TRBV5-1 to TRBJ2-1, with 13 bases that match TRBD2. Looked up from germline, CDR1 is SGHRS and CDR2 is YFSETQ. Trimming at V came to 3 bases and at J to 8 bases, leaving 2 bases not matched to a gene. This CDR3 spans 14 amino acids. The CDR3 loop reads CASSWTSGRDEQFF. DNA for the CDR3: TGCGCCAGCAGCTGGACTAGCGGGAGAGATGAGCAGTTCTTC.

The rearrangement links TRBV19 to TRBJ2-1, with D unclear. The CDR3 is 17 residues long. The germline V gene encodes CDR1 LNHDA and CDR2 SQIVND (reference sequence). Between the trimmed V and J ends, which lost 6 bases and 3 bases, there was a span of 21 bases. The CDR3: CASSHSDKALLYNEQFF. DNA for the CDR3: TGTGCCAGTAGCCATTCCGACAAGGCCCTTCTCTACAATGAGCAGTTCTTC.

This chain links TRBV12-5 with TRBJ2-5, with D perhaps matching TRBD2 (5 bases). CDR1 is LGHNT and CDR2 is FRNRAP in the germline V gene. Between the trimmed V and J ends, which lost 0 bases and 4 bases, there was a span of 15 bases. CDR3 length: 16 amino acids. The CDR3 region is CASGLVLSRAGETQYF. The CDR3 coding sequence is TGTGCTAGTGGTTTGGTACTAAGCCGGGCGGGAGAGACCCAGTACTTC.

The V and J genes are TRBV9 and TRBJ1-6, with TRBD1 matching 7 bases. V was pared by 2 bases and J by 8 bases, with 7 bases of the junction left unmatched. The CDR3 runs to 15 residues. Germline CDR1 is SGDLS and CDR2 is YYNGEE. CDR3 in amino acids: CASSVSGQGDSPLHF. The DNA of the CDR3 is TGTGCCAGCAGCGTTTCCGGGCAGGGGGATTCACCCCTCCACTTT.